The 9 T cell receptor beta chains below were found in one sample sequenced in a study of blood T cells in healthy people across ages. A J-beta primer mix and a sample-barcoded 5' primer were used in a second PCR of roughly 7 to 12 cycles. One entry per CDR3 protein, called by TCRdb with MiXCR from the 5' RACE reads. The repertoire holds roughly 800,000 distinct CDR3 sequences, with roughly 64% as singletons. Sequenced material: blood. These receptors originate from a man under 40 in good health.

This clonotype appeared a single time. The V gene is TRBV5-1, the J gene TRBJ1-1; D unclear. The CDR3 covers 14 residues. Germline V gene lookup returns CDR1 SGHRS and CDR2 YFSETQ. Trimming left V 4 bases short and J 3 bases short, with 13 bases between. The CDR3 is CASSPRPMDTEAFF. The CDR3, as DNA: TGCGCCAGCAGCCCCAGACCAATGGACACTGAAGCTTTCTTT. Full variable domain (missing parts from reference TRBV5-1 and TRBJ1-1): KAGVTQTPRYLIKTRGQQVTLSCSPISGHRSVSWYQQTPGQGLQFLFEYFSETQRNKGNFPGRFSGRQFSNSRSEMNVSTLELGDSALYLCASSPRPMDTEAFFGQGTRLTVV.

The chain has TRBV12-5 and TRBJ1-4; D is ambiguous. The CDR3 totals 14 residues. The V gene lost 5 bases and the J gene lost 8 bases, with 15 bases spanning the gap. CDR1 is LGHNT and CDR2 is FRNRAP in the germline V gene. CDR3 amino acids: CASGMTTVREKLFF. In DNA form, the CDR3 reads TGTGCTAGTGGTATGACAACAGTACGAGAAAAACTGTTTTTT.

The chain links TRBV20-1 to TRBJ2-7, with 12 positions matching TRBD2. V shed 6 bases, J shed 8 bases, and the junction held 8 bases outside the gene matches. The length of the CDR3 is 13 residues. CDR1 is DFQATT, CDR2 SNEGSKA, per germline (reference sequence). In nucleotides, the CDR3 is TGCAGTGCGACCGGGACTAGCGGGCGCCAGCAGTACTTC. It yields the protein CSATGTSGRQQYF.

This clonotype has only a few counts. This chain uses TRBV7-9 with TRBJ2-5; perhaps TRBD1 as D (5 bases). V lost 5 bases and J lost 4, with 17 bases in between. The CDR3 spans 15 residues. Germline CDR1 SEHNR, CDR2 FQNEAQ (reference sequence). The CDR3 coding sequence is TGTGCCAGCAGCCTCAGGGTGGCAGTACGAGAGACCCAGTACTTC. Amino acid sequence: CASSLRVAVRETQYF.

The J gene is TRBJ2-7, the V gene TRBV10-3; D might be TRBD1 or TRBD2, each matching 5 bases. CDR1 and CDR2 (germline): ENHRY, SYGVKD. The CDR3 loop spans 13 amino acids. V was clipped by 10 bases and J by 2 bases, with 15 bases between them. The CDR3 DNA reads TGTGCCACCGTCTGGGACGCTGCCTACGAGCAGTACTTC. This codes for CATVWDAAYEQYF.

The J gene is TRBJ2-2, the V gene TRBV29-1; the D gene is possibly TRBD2 (5 bases). V was pared by 7 bases and J by 7 bases, with 10 bases between. CDR3 length: 11 amino acids. The germline V gene has CDR1 SQVTM and CDR2 ANQGSEA. The CDR3 protein is CSGGISGELFF. The DNA of the CDR3 is TGCAGCGGAGGGATAAGCGGGGAGCTGTTTTTT.

The chain is built from TRBV28 and TRBJ2-3; TRBD2 agrees at 9 bases. Germline V gene sequence: CDR1 MDHEN, CDR2 SYDVKM. The CDR3 has 15 residues. V shed 2 bases, J shed 4 bases, and the junction held 4 bases outside the gene matches. As DNA, the CDR3 is TGTGCCAGCAGTTTAGGTAGCGGGAGCGCAGATACGCAGTATTTT. Protein: CASSLGSGSADTQYF.

This clonotype was seen many times. This chain joins TRBV7-9 and TRBJ2-4; D is unresolved. The CDR3 is 14 residues long. Germline CDR1 and CDR2: SEHNR and FQNEAQ (reference sequence). V was cut by 4 bases and J by 7 bases, with 14 bases left in between. CDR3 sequence: CASSSDKEANIQYF. CDR3 nucleotides: TGTGCCAGCAGCTCAGATAAAGAGGCTAACATTCAGTACTTC.

This clonotype was observed a few times. This rearrangement joins TRBV6-1 to TRBJ2-7; D possibly corresponds to TRBD1 (6 bases). CDR1 and CDR2 from the germline V gene are MNHNS and SASEGT. V was cut by 4 bases and J by 3 bases, with 10 bases left in between. The CDR3 covers 13 residues. The CDR3 coding sequence is TGTGCCAGCAGTGTTGGACAGAACTACGAGCAGTACTTC. Protein: CASSVGQNYEQYF.